Listed here is a single TCR beta chain. The sample belongs to a study of blood T cell repertoires in COVID-19. Authors' methods: Estimated nucleated cell counts came from reference gene primer amplification. Here immunoSEQ multiplex PCR was the method, and the copy in TCRdb shows in-frame clones only, minus some. The DNA gave D and trimming, while V, J and clone size come from that table. The sample lists around 110,000 clones, 80% to 85% occurring once. The sequence was collected from a woman in her sixties or seventies with acute or convalescent COVID-19. Input material: peripheral blood.

CDR3 residues: CAISRERYEQYF. Here the CDR3 DNA reads TGTGCCATCAGCCGGGAACGCTACGAGCAGTACTTC. The chain has TRBV10-3 and TRBJ2-7; D possibly corresponds to TRBD2 (5 bases). Trimming removed 6 bases from V and 3 bases from J, with 9 bases in between. From germline, CDR1 is ENHRY and CDR2 SYGVKD. The CDR3 spans 12 residues.